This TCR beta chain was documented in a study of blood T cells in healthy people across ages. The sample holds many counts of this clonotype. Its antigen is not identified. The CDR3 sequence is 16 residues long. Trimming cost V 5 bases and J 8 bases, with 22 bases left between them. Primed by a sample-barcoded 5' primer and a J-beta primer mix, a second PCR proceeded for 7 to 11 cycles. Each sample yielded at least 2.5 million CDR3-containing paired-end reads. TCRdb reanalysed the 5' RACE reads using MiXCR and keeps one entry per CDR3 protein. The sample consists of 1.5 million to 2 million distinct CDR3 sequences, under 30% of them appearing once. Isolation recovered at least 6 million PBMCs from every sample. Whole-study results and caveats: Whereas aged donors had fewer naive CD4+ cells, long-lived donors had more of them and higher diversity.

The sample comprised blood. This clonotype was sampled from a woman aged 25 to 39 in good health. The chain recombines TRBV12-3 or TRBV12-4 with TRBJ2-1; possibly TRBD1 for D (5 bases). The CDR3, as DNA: TGTGCCAGCAGTCCTAGGACAAGTCCGCTTCGGGATGAGCAGTTCTTC. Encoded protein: CASSPRTSPLRDEQFF.